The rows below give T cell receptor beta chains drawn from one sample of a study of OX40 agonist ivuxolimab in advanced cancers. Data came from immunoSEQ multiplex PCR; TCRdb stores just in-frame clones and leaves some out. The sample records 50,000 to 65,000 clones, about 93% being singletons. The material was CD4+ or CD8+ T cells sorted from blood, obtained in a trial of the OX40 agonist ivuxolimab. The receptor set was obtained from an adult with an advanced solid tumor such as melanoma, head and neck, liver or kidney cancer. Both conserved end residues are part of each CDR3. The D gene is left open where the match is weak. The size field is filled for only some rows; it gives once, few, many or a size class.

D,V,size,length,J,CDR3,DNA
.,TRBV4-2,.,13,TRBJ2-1,CASSQEIYNEQFF,TGTGCCAGCAGCCAAGAAATCTACAATGAGCAGTTCTTC
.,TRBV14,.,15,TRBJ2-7,CASSQSPGMGTEQYF,TGTGCCAGCAGCCAGAGTCCGGGGATGGGGACCGAGCAGTACTTC
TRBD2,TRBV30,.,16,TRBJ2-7,CAWSVRSSGEPYEQYF,TGTGCCTGGAGTGTACGATCTAGCGGGGAGCCCTACGAGCAGTACTTC
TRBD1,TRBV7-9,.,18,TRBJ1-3,CASSLAPGQGAVGNTIYF,TGTGCCAGCAGCTTAGCCCCAGGACAGGGGGCTGTTGGGAACACCATATATTTT
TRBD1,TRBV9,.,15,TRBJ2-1,CASSATGTDYNEQFF,TGTGCCAGCAGCGCAACCGGGACAGACTACAATGAGCAGTTCTTC
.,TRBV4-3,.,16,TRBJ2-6,CASSQEAVGGANVLTF,TGCGCCAGCAGCCAAGAAGCGGTCGGGGGGGCCAACGTCCTGACTTTC
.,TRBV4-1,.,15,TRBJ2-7,CASSQGGSISYEQYF,TGCGCCAGCAGTCAAGGGGGATCCATCTCCTACGAGCAGTACTTC
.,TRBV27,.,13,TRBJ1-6,CASSTQGYSPLHF,TGTGCCAGCAGTACGCAAGGGTATTCACCCCTCCACTTT
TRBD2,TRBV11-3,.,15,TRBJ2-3,CASSPGGGITDTQYF,TGTGCCAGCAGCCCGGGAGGGGGAATCACAGATACGCAGTATTTT
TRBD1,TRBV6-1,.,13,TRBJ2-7,CASSNRGSYEQYF,TGTGCCAGCAGCAACAGGGGATCCTACGAGCAGTACTTC
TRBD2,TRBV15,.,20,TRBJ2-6,CATSRDRPSGPFSGANVLTF,TGTGCCACCAGCAGAGATAGGCCTAGCGGTCCCTTCTCTGGGGCCAACGTCCTGACTTTC
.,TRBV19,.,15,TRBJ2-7,CASSFGRPSSYEQYF,TGTGCCAGTAGTTTTGGACGGCCGAGCTCCTACGAGCAGTACTTC
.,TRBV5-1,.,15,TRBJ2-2,CASSLDRMNTGELFF,TGCGCCAGCAGCTTGGACAGGATGAACACCGGGGAGCTGTTTTTT
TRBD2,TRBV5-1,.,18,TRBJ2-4,CASSLSRTSGIAKNIQYF,TGCGCCAGCAGCTTATCCCGGACTAGCGGGATAGCCAAAAACATTCAGTACTTC
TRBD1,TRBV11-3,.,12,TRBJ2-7,CASSFPGGEQYF,TGTGCCAGCAGCTTTCCAGGGGGAGAGCAGTACTTC
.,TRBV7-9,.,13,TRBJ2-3,CASRPGVTDTQYF,TGTGCCAGCAGACCCGGGGTCACAGATACGCAGTATTTT
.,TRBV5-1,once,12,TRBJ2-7,CASRGVGDEQYF,TGCGCCAGCCGTGGGGTGGGAGACGAGCAGTACTTC
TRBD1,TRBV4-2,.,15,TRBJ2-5,CASSLERDSQESQYF,TGTGCCAGCAGCCTAGAAAGGGACAGTCAAGAGAGCCAGTACTTC
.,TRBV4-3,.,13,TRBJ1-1,CASSQDRGAEAFF,TGCGCCAGCAGCCAAGATAGGGGGGCTGAAGCTTTCTTT
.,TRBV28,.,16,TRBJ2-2,CASSLEGKWDTGELFF,TGTGCCAGCAGTTTAGAAGGGAAGTGGGACACCGGGGAGCTGTTTTTT
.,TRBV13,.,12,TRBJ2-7,CASSPAVAEQYF,TGTGCCAGCAGCCCCGCGGTAGCCGAGCAGTACTTC
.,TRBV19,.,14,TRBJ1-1,CASTPLLTVSEAFF,TGTGCCAGTACCCCTCTACTAACAGTCTCTGAAGCTTTCTTT
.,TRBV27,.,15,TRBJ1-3,CASSLGTALGNTIYF,TGTGCCAGCAGTTTAGGGACTGCCCTCGGAAACACCATATATTTT
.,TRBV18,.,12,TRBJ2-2,CASSPNNRELFF,TGTGCCAGCTCACCGAATAATAGGGAGCTGTTTTTT
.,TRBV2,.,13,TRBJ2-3,CASKPQYTDTQYF,TGTGCCAGCAAACCCCAATACACAGATACGCAGTATTTT
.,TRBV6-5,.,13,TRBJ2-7,CASSSRQDYEQYF,TGTGCCAGCAGTTCCCGACAGGATTACGAGCAGTACTTC
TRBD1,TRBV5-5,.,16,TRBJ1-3,CASSSPGGVGGNTIYF,TGTGCCAGCAGCTCGCCAGGGGGAGTAGGTGGAAACACCATATATTTT
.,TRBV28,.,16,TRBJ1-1,CASSPRADKLNTEAFF,TGTGCCAGCAGCCCAAGGGCCGACAAGCTGAACACTGAAGCTTTCTTT
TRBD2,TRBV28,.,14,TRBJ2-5,CASSWTSGSLDQYF,TGTGCCAGCAGTTGGACTAGCGGGAGTCTGGACCAGTACTTC
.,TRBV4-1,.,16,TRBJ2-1,CASSQEATDRYNEQFF,TGCGCCAGCAGCCAAGAAGCGACGGACAGATACAATGAGCAGTTCTTC
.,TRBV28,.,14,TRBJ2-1,CASSSRFLQGEQFF,TGTGCCAGCAGTTCTAGATTTCTCCAAGGTGAGCAGTTCTTC
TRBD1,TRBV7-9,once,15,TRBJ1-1,CASSLAAGGNTEAFF,TGTGCCAGCAGCTTAGCGGCAGGGGGGAACACTGAAGCTTTCTTT
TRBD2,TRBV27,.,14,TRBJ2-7,CASSLSGLQDEQYF,TGTGCCAGCAGTTTATCGGGACTACAAGACGAGCAGTACTTC
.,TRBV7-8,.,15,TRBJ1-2,CASSATGTWNYGYTF,TGTGCCAGCAGCGCCACCGGGACATGGAACTATGGCTACACCTTC
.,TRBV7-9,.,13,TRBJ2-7,CASSSTGYYEQYF,TGTGCCAGCAGCTCCACAGGGTACTACGAGCAGTACTTC
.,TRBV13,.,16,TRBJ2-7,CASSLAGGGPAYEQYF,TGTGCCAGCAGCTTAGCCGGCGGCGGACCTGCCTACGAGCAGTACTTC
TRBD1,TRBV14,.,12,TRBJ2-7,CASSPTGYEQYF,TGTGCCAGCAGCCCGACAGGGTACGAGCAGTACTTC
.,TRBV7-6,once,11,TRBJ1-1,CASSSDTEAFF,TGTGCCAGCAGCTCCGACACTGAAGCTTTCTTT
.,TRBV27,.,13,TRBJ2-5,CASSLGNQETQYF,TGTGCCAGCAGTTTAGGGAACCAAGAGACCCAGTACTTC
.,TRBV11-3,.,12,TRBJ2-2,CASSLVAGELFF,TGTGCCAGCAGCTTAGTTGCCGGGGAGCTGTTTTTT
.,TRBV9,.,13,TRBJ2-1,CAGSSGPEREQFF,TGTGCCGGGTCCTCGGGGCCCGAGCGTGAGCAGTTCTTC
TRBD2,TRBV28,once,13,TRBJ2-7,CASSLTSVAGPYF,TGTGCCAGCAGTCTCACCTCTGTAGCGGGACCGTACTTC
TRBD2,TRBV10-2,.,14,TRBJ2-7,CASSYSGTGYEQYF,TGCGCCAGCAGTTATAGCGGGACTGGCTACGAGCAGTACTTC
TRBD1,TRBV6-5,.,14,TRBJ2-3,CASSGDRSTDTQYF,TGTGCCAGCAGCGGGGACAGATCCACAGATACGCAGTATTTT
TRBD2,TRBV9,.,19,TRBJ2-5,CASSVGGFGLAGGPETQYF,TGTGCCAGCAGCGTAGGGGGGTTTGGGCTAGCGGGAGGGCCGGAGACCCAGTACTTC
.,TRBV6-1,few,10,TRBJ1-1,CASSDSLAFF,TGTGCCAGCAGTGACTCATTAGCTTTCTTT
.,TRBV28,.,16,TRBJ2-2,CASSFVQRTHTGELFF,TGTGCCAGCAGTTTCGTGCAGCGAACACACACCGGGGAGCTGTTTTTT
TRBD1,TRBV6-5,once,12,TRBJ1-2,CASTNDRAGYTF,TGTGCCAGCACTAACGACAGGGCTGGCTACACCTTC
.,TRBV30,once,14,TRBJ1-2,CAWSVEQEQYGYTF,TGTGCCTGGAGTGTGGAGCAAGAGCAATATGGCTACACCTTC
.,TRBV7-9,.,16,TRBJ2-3,CASSLVVGINTDTQYF,TGTGCCAGCAGCTTAGTCGTCGGGATTAACACAGATACGCAGTATTTT
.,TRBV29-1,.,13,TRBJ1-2,CSVTVEVNYGYTF,TGCAGCGTTACAGTCGAAGTGAACTATGGCTACACCTTC